The 13 T cell receptor beta chains listed next were all sequenced from one sample in a study of radiation and T cells in renal cell carcinoma. Described time point: blood 2 weeks post-SBRT. Indicated treatment: 15 Gy SBRT to primary tumor, nephrectomy 4 weeks later. Only in-frame clones appear in the TCRdb table, and some are missing; sequencing was by immunoSEQ multiplex PCR. The table lists about 130,000 clones, around 90% of them singletons, with approximately 6% in the top ten. Sequencing used blood, obtained from a patient whose treatment included radiotherapy and nephrectomy. The source of these receptors is a woman in her seventies with renal cell carcinoma.

The gene calls are TRBV4-3 and TRBJ1-4; TRBD1 might be the D (5 bases). Germline CDR1 and CDR2: LGHNA and YSLEER. V was trimmed by 0 bases and J by 7 bases, leaving 15 bases between them. The CDR3 runs 16 residues. The CDR3 here is CASSQDLVIRGEKLFF. The CDR3 coding sequence is TGCGCCAGCAGCCAAGATCTCGTGATAAGGGGTGAAAAACTGTTTTTT.

This clone was found a few times. The chain employs TRBV28 and TRBJ1-6; no clear D gene. CDR1 and CDR2 (germline): MDHEN, SYDVKM. The CDR3 is made up of 12 amino acids. Trimming shortened V by 5 bases and J by 2 bases, and 1 base separated the two germline ends. CDR3 coding DNA: TGTGCCAGCAGTCCCTATAATTCACCCCTCCACTTT. Amino acids: CASSPYNSPLHF.

This chain connects TRBV5-1 to TRBJ2-5; D assignment may be TRBD1 or TRBD2 (5 bases each). Germline values: CDR1 SGHRS, CDR2 YFSETQ. CDR3 length equals 14 residues. Deletions cut 0 bases from V and 3 bases from J, with 9 bases between. CDR3 nucleotides: TGCGCCAGCAGCTTGGGAGAGGGGAAAGAGACCCAGTACTTC. This encodes CASSLGEGKETQYF.

The CDR3 loop is CASSSGPVSETQYF. The CDR3 DNA is TGTGCCAGCAGTTCAGGACCAGTCTCGGAGACCCAGTACTTC. The J gene is TRBJ2-5, the V gene TRBV6-5; D uncertain. The V gene's germline CDR1 is MNHEY and CDR2 SVGAGI. The V end was cut by 4 bases, the J end by 5 bases, with 14 bases between. The CDR3 contains 14 residues.

J is TRBJ1-1 and V is TRBV2; 9 bases align to TRBD1. Trimming removed 3 bases from V and 3 bases from J; junction bases left unmatched: 2. This CDR3 has 14 residues. The germline V gene has CDR1 SNHLY and CDR2 FYNNEI. The CDR3 sequence is CASSDRTGDTEAFF. Written as DNA, the CDR3 is TGTGCCAGCAGTGACCGGACAGGGGACACTGAAGCTTTCTTT.

At least ten counts were recorded for this clone. The rearrangement joins TRBV7-9 to TRBJ1-1; 9 positions agree with TRBD1. Per germline, CDR1 SEHNR and CDR2 FQNEAQ (reference sequence). V lost 2 bases to trimming and J lost 4 bases; unmatched junction nucleotides: 2. The CDR3 runs 14 residues. The DNA of the CDR3 is TGTGCCAGCAGCTTAAACAGGGGGCTCACTGAAGCTTTCTTT. Its translation is CASSLNRGLTEAFF.

J is TRBJ2-5 and V is TRBV7-8; the match to TRBD1 covers 8 bases. Per germline, CDR1 SGHVS and CDR2 FQNEAQ. V lost 3 bases to trimming and J lost 13 bases; unmatched junction nucleotides: 19. The CDR3 spans 16 residues. The CDR3 region is CASSLRGQAPSASRYF. The DNA of the CDR3 is TGTGCCAGCAGCTTGAGGGGACAGGCGCCGTCAGCGTCCCGGTACTTC.

As regards this clone: Mismatch with germline at one junction end may stem from a read error. For the CDR3, the DNA is TGTGCTAGCAGCACCGGGGACAGTCCTGGAAACACCATATATTTT. This gives the protein CASSTGDSPGNTIYF. The chain has TRBV7-7 and TRBJ1-3; 7 nucleotides align to TRBD1. The CDR3 runs 15 residues. Germline CDR1 reads SSHAT; CDR2 reads FNYEAQ (reference sequence).

This chain joins TRBV18 and TRBJ1-5; 8 positions agree with TRBD1. This CDR3 is built from 16 residues. Trimming removed 0 bases from V and 3 bases from J; junction bases left unmatched: 4. The germline V gene encodes CDR1 KGHSH and CDR2 LQKENI. The CDR3, as DNA: TGTGCCAGCTCACCACCGGGACAGGCCCCCAATCAGCCCCAGCATTTT. This encodes CASSPPGQAPNQPQHF.

The chain has TRBV28 and TRBJ1-2; tentative D call: TRBD1 (5 bases). The CDR3 covers 14 residues. CDR1 and CDR2 (germline): MDHEN, SYDVKM. Deletions cut 4 bases from V and 4 bases from J, with 13 bases between. CDR3 protein: CASSSWGTSYGYTF. As DNA, the CDR3 is TGTGCCAGCAGTTCGTGGGGGACCTCCTATGGCTACACCTTC.

This clone was detected only once. The CDR3 spells CASQPAQETQYF. The CDR3 DNA is TGTGCCAGCCAACCTGCACAAGAGACCCAGTACTTC. The rearrangement uses TRBV2 and TRBJ2-5, with D unresolved. V was pared by 8 bases and J by 2 bases, with 9 bases between. The CDR3 sequence is 12 residues long. CDR1 SNHLY and CDR2 FYNNEI come from the germline V gene.

Notes on this clone: The same CDR3 arises from other DNA sequences in this sample as well. CDR3: CAWSVLAGSTDTQYF. CDR3 nucleotides: TGTGCCTGGAGTGTACTAGCGGGTAGCACAGATACGCAGTATTTT. The rearrangement joins TRBV30 to TRBJ2-3; TRBD2 matches 9 bases. Germline lookup yields CDR1 GTSNPN and CDR2 SVGIG (reference sequence). CDR3 length: 15 amino acids. Germline trimming cut 0 bases from V and 0 bases from J; bases unmatched to any gene: 1.

This chain joins TRBV29-1 and TRBJ2-3; D remains unclear. The germline gives CDR1 SQVTM, CDR2 ANQGSEA. Trimming shortened V by 7 bases and J by 6 bases, and 14 bases separated the two germline ends. There are 12 residues in the CDR3. CDR3: CSAEPWLDTQYF. The CDR3 DNA sequence: TGCAGCGCCGAGCCCTGGTTGGATACGCAGTATTTT.